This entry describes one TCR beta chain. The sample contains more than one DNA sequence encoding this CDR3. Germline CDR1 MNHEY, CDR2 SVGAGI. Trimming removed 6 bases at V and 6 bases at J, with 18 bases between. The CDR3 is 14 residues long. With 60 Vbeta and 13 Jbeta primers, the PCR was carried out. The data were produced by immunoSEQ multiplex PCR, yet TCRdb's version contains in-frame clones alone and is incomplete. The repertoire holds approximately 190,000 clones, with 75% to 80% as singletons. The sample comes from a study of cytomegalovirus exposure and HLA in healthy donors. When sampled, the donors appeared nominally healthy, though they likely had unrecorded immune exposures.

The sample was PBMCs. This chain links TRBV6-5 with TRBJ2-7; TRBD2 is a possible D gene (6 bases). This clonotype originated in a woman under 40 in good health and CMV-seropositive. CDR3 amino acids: CASRKSPGLGEQYF. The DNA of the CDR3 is TGTGCCAGCAGAAAATCTCCGGGACTGGGCGAGCAGTACTTC.